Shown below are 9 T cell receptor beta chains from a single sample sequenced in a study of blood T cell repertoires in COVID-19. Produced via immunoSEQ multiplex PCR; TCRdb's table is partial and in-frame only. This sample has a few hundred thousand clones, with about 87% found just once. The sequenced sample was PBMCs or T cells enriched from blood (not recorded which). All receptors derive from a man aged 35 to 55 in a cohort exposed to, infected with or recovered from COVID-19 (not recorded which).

The CDR3 protein is CASSSLGATEAFF. The CDR3 DNA follows: TGTGCCAGCAGTTCCCTGGGGGCCACTGAAGCTTTCTTT. The chain couples TRBV28 to TRBJ1-1; possible D gene TRBD1, 6 bases. The ends were cut back, 4 bases at V and 4 bases at J, with 10 bases in the middle. The CDR3 loop spans 13 amino acids. In germline, CDR1 is MDHEN, CDR2 SYDVKM.

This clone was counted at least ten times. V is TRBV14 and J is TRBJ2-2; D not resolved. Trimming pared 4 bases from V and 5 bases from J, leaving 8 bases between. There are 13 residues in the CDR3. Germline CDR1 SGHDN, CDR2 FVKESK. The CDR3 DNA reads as TGTGCCAGCAGCCCCGGGTGGACCGGGGAGCTGTTTTTT. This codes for CASSPGWTGELFF.

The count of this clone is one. CDR3 DNA sequence: TGTGCCAGCACCGACCGGGGACAGGTGCTTAACTATGGCTACACCTTC. It yields the protein CASTDRGQVLNYGYTF. The V and J genes are TRBV28 and TRBJ1-2; 8 bases are a match to TRBD1. With V trimmed by 7 bases and J by 1 base, 11 bases remained unmatched. The CDR3 is 16 amino acids. Looked up from germline, CDR1 is MDHEN and CDR2 is SYDVKM.

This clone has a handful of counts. The DNA of the CDR3 is TGTGCCAGCAGGACTCCTACAGGTGCTTTTGGCTACACCTTC. Protein sequence: CASRTPTGAFGYTF. The chain has TRBV2 and TRBJ1-2; the D gene is possibly TRBD1 (5 bases). The CDR3 loop spans 14 amino acids. The germline gives CDR1 SNHLY, CDR2 FYNNEI. The V end lost 6 bases, the J end lost 7 bases, and 18 bases lay between the germline ends. The whole variable domain, filled in from reference TRBV2 and TRBJ1-2, reads EPEVTQTPSHQVTQMGQEVILRCVPISNHLYFYWYRQILGQKVEFLVSFYNNEISEKSEIFDDQFSVERPDGSNFTLKIRSTKLEDSAMYFCASRTPTGAFGYTFGSGTRLTVV.

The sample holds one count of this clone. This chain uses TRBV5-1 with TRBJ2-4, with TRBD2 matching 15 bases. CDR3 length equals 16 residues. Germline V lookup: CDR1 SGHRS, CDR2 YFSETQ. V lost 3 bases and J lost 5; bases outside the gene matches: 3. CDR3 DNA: TGCGCCAGCAGCTACGGGACTAGCGGGAGGCAAAACATTCAGTACTTC. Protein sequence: CASSYGTSGRQNIQYF.

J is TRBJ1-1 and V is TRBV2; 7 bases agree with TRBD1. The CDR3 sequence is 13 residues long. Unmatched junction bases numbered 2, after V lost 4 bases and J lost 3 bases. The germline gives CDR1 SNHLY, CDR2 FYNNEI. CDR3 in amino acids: CASSGDSYTEAFF. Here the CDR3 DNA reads TGTGCCAGCAGTGGGGACAGCTACACTGAAGCTTTCTTT.

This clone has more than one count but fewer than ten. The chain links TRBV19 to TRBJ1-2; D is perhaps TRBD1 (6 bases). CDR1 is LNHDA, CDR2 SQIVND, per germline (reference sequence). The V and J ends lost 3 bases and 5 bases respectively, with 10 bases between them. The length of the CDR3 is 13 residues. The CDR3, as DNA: TGTGCCAGTAGTATCCAGGGGTTTTATGGCTACACCTTC. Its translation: CASSIQGFYGYTF.

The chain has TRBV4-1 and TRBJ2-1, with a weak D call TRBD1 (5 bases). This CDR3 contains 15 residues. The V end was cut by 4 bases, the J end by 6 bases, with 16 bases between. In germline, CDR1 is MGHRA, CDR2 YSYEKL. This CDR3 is CASSLGLGAVNEQFF. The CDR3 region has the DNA TGCGCCAGCAGCCTTGGTCTAGGGGCCGTCAATGAGCAGTTCTTC.

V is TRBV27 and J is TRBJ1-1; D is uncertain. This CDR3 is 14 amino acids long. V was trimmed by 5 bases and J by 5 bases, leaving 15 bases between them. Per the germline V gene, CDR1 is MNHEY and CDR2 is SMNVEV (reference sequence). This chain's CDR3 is CASSPPGGRTEAFF. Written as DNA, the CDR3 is TGTGCCAGCAGTCCCCCGGGAGGCCGGACTGAAGCTTTCTTT.